One and the same sample provided the 9 T cell receptor beta chains below, sequenced in a study of blood T cell repertoires in COVID-19. Some clones are missing from TCRdb's copy, which holds only in-frame ones; the method was immunoSEQ multiplex PCR. In the table there are about 140,000 clones, 80% to 90% of which are singletons. Sample: peripheral blood. These receptors were taken from a woman of 80 years or more with acute or convalescent COVID-19.

This clone appeared a single time. V usage is TRBV3-1 (or the pseudogene TRBV3-2) and J usage is TRBJ1-1, with 7 bases lining up with TRBD1. The CDR3 contains 14 residues. The junction had 7 bases not matched to a gene; V was cut back by 4 bases and J by 5 bases. Germline CDR1 is LGHDT and CDR2 is YNNKEL (reference sequence). CDR3 in amino acids: CASSLGTVVTEAFF. The CDR3 DNA is TGTGCCAGCAGCCTGGGGACAGTTGTGACTGAAGCTTTCTTT.

The chain joins TRBV6-5 to TRBJ1-1; tentative D call: TRBD1 (5 bases). Germline V lookup: CDR1 MNHEY, CDR2 SVGAGI. V lost 7 bases to trimming and J lost 4 bases, with 13 bases between them. The CDR3 contains 13 residues. CDR3 in DNA: TGTGCCAGCACAAAGGCAGGGTCCACTGAAGCTTTCTTT. This encodes CASTKAGSTEAFF.

This chain uses TRBV7-2 with TRBJ1-6; no firm D call. The CDR3 length is 19 residues. V was trimmed by 1 base and J by 0 bases, leaving 16 bases between them. The V gene's germline CDR1 is SGHTA and CDR2 FQGNSA. The DNA of the CDR3 is TGTGCCAGCAGCTTAGTGGGAGGACCTGGAGCCTCCTATAATTCACCCCTCCACTTT. Protein: CASSLVGGPGASYNSPLHF.

This rearrangement joins TRBV25-1 to TRBJ1-3, with 8 bases identical to TRBD1. The germline V gene has CDR1 MGHDK and CDR2 SYGVNS. This CDR3 comprises 16 residues. Germline trimming cut 5 bases from V and 3 bases from J; bases unmatched to any gene: 9. The CDR3 sequence: CASSSQRTGIGNTIYF. The DNA for the CDR3 is TGTGCCAGCAGTAGTCAGAGGACAGGGATTGGAAACACCATATATTTT. The whole variable domain, filled in from reference TRBV25-1 and TRBJ1-3, reads EADIYQTPRYLVIGTGKKITLECSQTMGHDKMYWYQQDPGMELHLIHYSYGVNSTEKGDLSSESTVSRIRTEHFPLTLESARPSHTSQYLCASSSQRTGIGNTIYFGEGSWLTVV.

There are a few counts of this clone. The rearrangement uses TRBV5-5 and TRBJ2-3, with TRBD1 matching 10 bases. Looked up from germline, CDR1 is SGHKS and CDR2 is YYEKEE (reference sequence). Losses at the gene ends were 1 base for V and 14 bases for J; bases not matched to a gene: 16. This CDR3 is built from 16 residues. The CDR3 region has the DNA TGTGCCAGCAGCTTGATGCGGGGACAGGGGCCTCAGGTGTGGTATTTT. As protein: CASSLMRGQGPQVWYF.

The chain carries TRBV13 and TRBJ1-1; no clear D gene. The ends were cut back, 5 bases at V and 6 bases at J, with 13 bases in the middle. Germline CDR1 PRHDT, CDR2 FYEKMQ (reference sequence). This CDR3 is 13 amino acids long. In nucleotides, the CDR3 is TGTGCCAGCAGCCCGGCGGGGTACGCTGAAGCTTTCTTT. Translation: CASSPAGYAEAFF.

The chain employs TRBV5-1 and TRBJ2-1; D possibly corresponds to TRBD2 (6 bases). CDR1 is SGHRS and CDR2 is YFSETQ in the germline V gene. This CDR3 region has 13 residues. V was shortened by 2 bases and J by 4 bases, with 7 bases between the two germline ends. The CDR3 bases are TGCGCCAGCAGCTTCGGACTATACAATGAGCAGTTCTTC. Translated, it gives CASSFGLYNEQFF. Full variable domain (outside the CDR3, taken from reference TRBV5-1 and TRBJ2-1): KAGVTQTPRYLIKTRGQQVTLSCSPISGHRSVSWYQQTPGQGLQFLFEYFSETQRNKGNFPGRFSGRQFSNSRSEMNVSTLELGDSALYLCASSFGLYNEQFFGPGTRLTVL.

The chain employs TRBV12-3 or TRBV12-4 and TRBJ1-1, with TRBD1 as a possible D gene (6 bases). Trimming shortened V by 6 bases and J by 9 bases, and 17 bases separated the two germline ends. CDR3 length: 13 amino acids. This chain's CDR3 is CASSQGTAEQAFF. For the CDR3, the DNA is TGTGCCAGCAGCCAGGGGACGGCGGAACAAGCTTTCTTT.

This clone was seen once. V gene TRBV29-1 combines with J gene TRBJ1-4, with 8 bases fitting TRBD1. The CDR3 loop spans 15 amino acids. The germline V gene has CDR1 SQVTM and CDR2 ANQGSEA. J lost 4 bases, V lost 5 bases, and 9 bases had no gene match. The CDR3 sequence is CSVTRGTGLNEKLFF. DNA for the CDR3: TGCAGCGTTACCCGAGGGACAGGCCTTAATGAAAAACTGTTTTTT.